These T cell receptor beta chains were read from a single sample in a study of neurological immune-mediated disorders. TCRdb used MiXCR to reprocess the 5' RACE reads, holding one entry per CDR3 protein. Of over 35,000 distinct CDR3 sequences detected, 2.5% appear once; the ten largest clones hold about 2.4%. Sequences were obtained from PBMCs. These receptors all stem from a man aged 50 or older with multiple sclerosis. Each CDR3 is given with its conserved first and last residue. Fields, in order: clone size, V gene, J gene, CDR3 protein. Size is stated as how often the clone was seen (once, few, many) or a class if it is expanded.

>many|TRBV10-3|TRBJ1-3
CAISPTGERGNTIYF
>many|TRBV5-6|TRBJ2-2
CASSLDGTGAANTGELFF
>many|TRBV29-1|TRBJ1-2
CSVFSAAYGYTF
>many|TRBV2|TRBJ2-1
CASRVAGSNEQFF
>few|TRBV20-1|TRBJ2-5
CSAGPGLETQYF
>many|TRBV20-1|TRBJ1-3
CSALASAYSGNTIYF
>many|TRBV28|TRBJ1-3
CASSDSASGNTIYF
>many|TRBV7-9|TRBJ1-2
CASSLVEGNYGYTF
>many|TRBV20-1|TRBJ2-5
CSASVGPSGQETQYF
>many|TRBV7-2|TRBJ2-2
CASSSTLTGRIGELFF
>many|TRBV24-1|TRBJ2-6
CATSDRTVVSGANVLTF
>many|TRBV5-1|TRBJ2-5
CASSFYGPEGETQYF
>many|TRBV20-1|TRBJ2-7
CSARDRAGVNYEQYF
>many|TRBV9|TRBJ2-1
CASSVGTVIYNEQFF
>many|TRBV12-3/TRBV12-4|TRBJ1-2
CASRLGGGGYTF
>many|TRBV5-1|TRBJ2-3
CASSYPGTDTQYF
>many|TRBV7-6|TRBJ2-3
CASSSSARISTDTQYF
>many|TRBV7-9|TRBJ2-3
CASSLVGDTQYF
>few|TRBV5-1|TRBJ2-2
CASSLGTGGNTGELFF
>many|TRBV5-1|TRBJ2-5
CASSLDRGTQYF
>many|TRBV13|TRBJ1-1
CASSLVGGSTEAFF
>few|TRBV5-1|TRBJ1-5
CASSTEGSQPQHF